Listed here are 24 T cell receptor beta chains from one sample, sequenced in a study of shared clonotypes between healthy human individuals (TCRdb year 2020). The library relied on the immunoSEQ multiplex PCR assay. Not all clones reach the TCRdb copy of this immuneACCESS table, which keeps in-frame sequences only. Checked studies attribute under half of the gap to unresolved V genes and leave the rest unexplained. The table for this sample lists 2 million to 3 million clones; 93% of them were counted only once. The top ten hold approximately 0.35% of the sample. The material sequenced was naive CD4+ T cells from PBMCs. The cell subset or site label for this specimen denotes: CD45RA+ positively selected. These receptors were collected from a man between 18 and 29 years old in good health. Some clones in this sample may be carry-over from other donors' samples.

The chain recombines TRBV18 with TRBJ2-7; D is perhaps TRBD1 or TRBD2 (5 bases each). Germline V gives CDR1 KGHSH, CDR2 LQKENI. The V end lost 1 base, the J end lost 1 base, and 11 bases lay between the germline ends. There are 15 residues in the CDR3. CDR3 nucleotide sequence: TGTGCCAGCTCACCACAGGGACCCGCATCCTACGAGCAGTACTTC. It codes for CASSPQGPASYEQYF.

This chain uses TRBV28 with TRBJ2-7; tentatively, D is TRBD1 (5 bases). The CDR3 is 15 residues long. CDR1 is MDHEN, CDR2 SYDVKM, per germline. V was cut by 2 bases and J by 1 base, with 12 bases left in between. CDR3 amino acids: CASSLPSSGSYEQYF. CDR3 DNA sequence: TGTGCCAGCAGTTTACCCAGTTCAGGGTCCTACGAGCAGTACTTC.

The chain has TRBV10-3 and TRBJ1-2, with no clear D. The CDR3 spans 12 residues. V was pared by 3 bases and J by 6 bases, with 8 bases between. In germline, CDR1 is ENHRY, CDR2 SYGVKD. This CDR3 reads CAISEAVNGYTF. CDR3 sequence (DNA): TGTGCCATCAGTGAAGCTGTGAATGGCTACACCTTC.

The J gene is TRBJ2-4, the V gene TRBV6-6; D not certain. V lost 8 bases and J lost 0, with 14 bases in between. The germline V gene encodes CDR1 MNHNY and CDR2 SVGAGI (reference sequence). The CDR3 is made up of 15 amino acids. The CDR3 here is CASSGIHGAKNIQYF. The CDR3 DNA follows: TGTGCCAGCTCTGGCATCCACGGAGCCAAAAACATTCAGTACTTC.

The J gene is TRBJ2-5, the V gene TRBV15; no firm D call. The CDR3 consists of 15 residues. Between the trimmed V and J ends, which lost 4 bases and 2 bases, there was a span of 14 bases. Germline CDR1 is LNHNV and CDR2 is YYDKDF (reference sequence). CDR3 region: CATSNRQAYQETQYF. The CDR3 DNA reads as TGTGCCACCAGCAACCGTCAGGCGTATCAAGAGACCCAGTACTTC. Full variable domain (outside the CDR3, taken from reference TRBV15 and TRBJ2-5): DAMVIQNPRYQVTQFGKPVTLSCSQTLNHNVMYWYQQKSSQAPKLLFHYYDKDFNNEADTPDNFQSRRPNTSFCFLDIRSPGLGDTAMYLCATSNRQAYQETQYFGPGTRLLVL.

The gene calls are TRBV28 and TRBJ2-3; D might be TRBD1 (6 bases). The CDR3 spans 12 residues. V dropped 6 bases and J dropped 10 bases, with 14 bases sitting between them. Germline CDR1 MDHEN, CDR2 SYDVKM. CDR3: CASSPVGGSQYF. CDR3 nucleotides: TGTGCCAGCAGCCCGGTAGGGGGTTCGCAGTATTTT. The full variable domain, with the rest looked up from reference TRBV28 and TRBJ2-3, is DVKVTQSSRYLVKRTGEKVFLECVQDMDHENMFWYRQDPGLGLRLIYFSYDVKMKEKGDIPEGYSVSREKKERFSLILESASTNQTSMYLCASSPVGGSQYFGPGTRLTVL.

CDR3 bases: TGCGCCAGCAGCCGGACCGGACAGGGGACTGAGACCCAGTACTTC. This sequence encodes CASSRTGQGTETQYF. The genes are TRBV5-1 and TRBJ2-5; 9 bases agree with TRBD1. The junction had 9 bases not matched to a gene; V was cut back by 4 bases and J by 5 bases. The germline V gene has CDR1 SGHRS and CDR2 YFSETQ. The CDR3 is made up of 15 amino acids.

The chain employs TRBV5-1 and TRBJ2-7; TRBD2 aligns across 7 bases. CDR1 is SGHRS and CDR2 is YFSETQ in the germline V gene. The CDR3 runs to 15 residues. V lost 4 bases, J lost 3 bases, and 10 bases stayed unmatched. The CDR3 protein is CASSPRLADYYEQYF. DNA for the CDR3: TGCGCCAGCAGCCCCAGACTAGCAGATTACTACGAGCAGTACTTC.

V usage is TRBV6-1 and J usage is TRBJ1-3; the D gene is possibly TRBD1 (6 bases). CDR1 is MNHNS, CDR2 SASEGT, per germline. This CDR3 has 15 residues. Trimming removed 1 base from V and 7 bases from J, with 14 bases in between. The CDR3 loop is CASSEGGQRWNTIYF. The CDR3 nucleotides are TGTGCCAGCAGTGAAGGGGGGCAAAGGTGGAACACCATATATTTT.

The rearrangement joins TRBV10-3 to TRBJ1-2, with D unclear. V gave up 4 bases and J gave up 4 bases, with 7 bases separating them. Germline CDR1 is ENHRY and CDR2 is SYGVKD. The CDR3 runs 12 residues. CDR3: CAISATTYGYTF. CDR3 DNA sequence: TGTGCCATCAGTGCTACCACCTATGGCTACACCTTC.

This chain links TRBV11-1 with TRBJ2-1; D is possibly TRBD1 (6 bases). The CDR3 is 15 residues long. The V gene lost 1 base and the J gene lost 3 bases, with 10 bases spanning the gap. Germline CDR1 is SGHAT and CDR2 is FQDESV (reference sequence). The DNA of the CDR3 is TGTGCCAGCAGCTTAGTTCCGACAGGCTACAATGAGCAGTTCTTC. Translation gives CASSLVPTGYNEQFF.

This sequence joins TRBV27 and TRBJ2-7, with 9 bases fitting TRBD2. Germline V gives CDR1 MNHEY, CDR2 SMNVEV (reference sequence). Losses at the gene ends were 6 bases for V and 2 bases for J; bases not matched to a gene: 8. This CDR3 region has 15 residues. The CDR3 loop reads CASRVPAGGTYEQYF. The CDR3 nucleotides read TGTGCCAGCAGAGTACCAGCGGGAGGTACCTACGAGCAGTACTTC.

The chain carries TRBV5-5 and TRBJ2-7; D might be TRBD2 (5 bases). This CDR3 region has 14 residues. V lost 3 bases to trimming and J lost 0 bases, with 10 bases between them. Germline V gene data show CDR1 as SGHKS and CDR2 as YYEKEE (reference sequence). The CDR3, as DNA: TGTGCCAGCAGCTCATCCCGGGGCTCCTACGAGCAGTACTTC. Protein: CASSSSRGSYEQYF.

This clone is a singleton in its sample. The chain links TRBV28 to TRBJ1-2; D may be TRBD1 (5 bases). CDR3 length equals 15 residues. The germline V and J ends were trimmed by 2 bases and 0 bases, with 10 bases remaining between them. CDR1 and CDR2 (germline): MDHEN, SYDVKM. DNA for the CDR3: TGTGCCAGCAGTTTAAGGAGGGACCCTAACTATGGCTACACCTTC. Translation: CASSLRRDPNYGYTF.

This chain connects TRBV28 to TRBJ2-1; D not resolved. V lost 7 bases to trimming and J lost 12 bases, with 25 bases between them. Germline V lookup: CDR1 MDHEN, CDR2 SYDVKM. CDR3 length: 15 residues. The CDR3 bases are TGTGCCAGCACTTCCTCCACCCCGGCCCTCCAAGGGCAGTTCTTC. It encodes CASTSSTPALQGQFF. The whole variable domain, filled in from reference TRBV28 and TRBJ2-1, reads DVKVTQSSRYLVKRTGEKVFLECVQDMDHENMFWYRQDPGLGLRLIYFSYDVKMKEKGDIPEGYSVSREKKERFSLILESASTNQTSMYLCASTSSTPALQGQFFGPGTRLTVL.

The J gene is TRBJ1-2, the V gene TRBV5-1; 9 bases fit TRBD1. CDR1 and CDR2 (germline): SGHRS, YFSETQ. CDR3 length equals 16 residues. V shed 0 bases, J shed 4 bases, and the junction held 7 bases outside the gene matches. The CDR3 bases are TGCGCCAGCAGCTTGGCCTCGGACAGGGGTAGCTATGGCTACACCTTC. It codes for CASSLASDRGSYGYTF.

This clone has a single count. The chain joins TRBV27 to TRBJ1-2, with TRBD1 matching 8 bases. Germline CDR1 and CDR2: MNHEY and SMNVEV (reference sequence). The CDR3 contains 14 residues. The V and J ends lost 9 bases and 4 bases, in that order; junction bases with no gene match: 10. For the CDR3, the DNA is TGTGCCAGTAGATCGGGACAGGTCGGCTATGGCTACACCTTC. As protein: CASRSGQVGYGYTF.

The V gene is TRBV2, the J gene TRBJ1-1; D might be TRBD1 (6 bases). Trimming removed 6 bases from V and 3 bases from J, with 17 bases in between. CDR1 and CDR2 (germline): SNHLY, FYNNEI. This CDR3 region has 15 residues. CDR3 region: CASRKRTARDTEAFF. The CDR3 nucleotides read TGTGCCAGCAGAAAGCGGACAGCCCGAGACACTGAAGCTTTCTTT.

The chain links TRBV28 to TRBJ2-1, with TRBD2 matching over 12 bases. This CDR3 is built from 14 residues. J lost 7 bases, V lost 10 bases, and 8 bases had no gene match. From germline, CDR1 is MDHEN and CDR2 SYDVKM. This CDR3 reads CATYPLAGGNEQFF. The CDR3 DNA reads as TGTGCCACCTATCCGCTAGCGGGAGGGAATGAGCAGTTCTTC.

This clone was recorded a few times. The V and J genes are TRBV30 and TRBJ1-1, with 11 bases lining up with TRBD1. V shed 5 bases and J 5 bases; nucleotides not matched to a gene: 4. The CDR3 consists of 13 residues. In germline, CDR1 is GTSNPN, CDR2 SVGIG (reference sequence). The CDR3 here is CAWRTGGGTEAFF. The CDR3 DNA sequence: TGTGCCTGGCGGACAGGGGGCGGGACTGAAGCTTTCTTT.

CDR3 in DNA: TGCGCCAGCAGCTTGGCCGACGGGAGGGAGGGAGATGAGCAGTTCTTC. Its protein product is CASSLADGREGDEQFF. J is TRBJ2-1 and V is TRBV5-1; TRBD2 aligns across 8 bases. The CDR3 is made up of 16 amino acids. The trim removed 0 bases at V and 8 bases at J, leaving 10 bases unmatched. Germline lookup yields CDR1 SGHRS and CDR2 YFSETQ.

The chain recombines TRBV28 with TRBJ2-3; 9 bases are shared with TRBD2. V trimming: 11 bases; J trimming: 0 bases; junction bases outside the gene matches: 6. CDR1 and CDR2 (germline): MDHEN, SYDVKM. The CDR3 runs 14 residues. In nucleotides, the CDR3 is TGTGCCGGAAAGACTAGCGGTAGCACAGATACGCAGTATTTT. Translation gives CAGKTSGSTDTQYF.

This chain uses TRBV27 with TRBJ2-5, with 8 bases that match TRBD2. V trimming: 2 bases; J trimming: 9 bases; junction bases outside the gene matches: 8. CDR1 is MNHEY, CDR2 SMNVEV, per germline (reference sequence). This CDR3 contains 14 residues. This CDR3 reads CASSLRTGGSAQYF. The CDR3 DNA follows: TGTGCCAGCAGTTTACGAACGGGAGGGAGCGCCCAGTACTTC.

V and J are TRBV4-3 and TRBJ2-2; TRBD2 matches at 7 bases. In germline, CDR1 is LGHNA, CDR2 YSLEER. CDR3 size: 15 residues. V was pared by 0 bases and J by 9 bases, with 7 bases of the junction left unmatched. CDR3 loop: CASSQDMGGLRELFF. CDR3 DNA sequence: TGCGCCAGCAGCCAAGATATGGGGGGGTTGAGGGAGCTGTTTTTT.